One and the same sample provided the 16 T cell receptor beta chains below, sequenced in a study of tumor-infiltrating lymphocytes in glioblastoma multiforme. TCRB libraries came from RNA via three nested multiplex PCR rounds. MiXCR, run by TCRdb on the multiplex PCR reads, gives a single entry per CDR3 protein. The sample has 30,000 or so distinct CDR3 sequences; approximately 66% are singletons. The sequenced material came from brain tumor tissue. These receptors originate from a male donor with glioblastoma.

As to this clonotype: The germline gene is not matched at one end of the junction; a read error may be the cause. The rearrangement links TRBV11-3 to TRBJ2-7, with D perhaps assigned TRBD1 or TRBD2 (5 bases each). CDR3 length: 13 residues. Germline CDR1 reads SGHNT; CDR2 reads YENEEA. The CDR3 coding sequence is TGTGCTAGCAGCTTAGGGGACGCCTACGAGGAGTACTTC. This translates into CASSLGDAYEEYF.

The V and J genes are TRBV29-1 and TRBJ2-3; 12 bases are shared with TRBD2. The CDR3 has 16 residues. The V gene's germline CDR1 is SQVTM and CDR2 ANQGSEA. Losses at the gene ends were 8 bases for V and 0 bases for J; bases not matched to a gene: 9. This CDR3 reads CSFDLAGGHSTDTQYF. The CDR3 DNA reads as TGCAGCTTCGATCTAGCGGGAGGGCATAGCACAGATACGCAGTATTTT.

Comments on this clonotype: This may stem from a read error, because a much larger clone lies one nucleotide away. V and J are TRBV14 and TRBJ1-4; 7 bases are a match to TRBD1. Germline V CDR1 and CDR2: SGHDN, FVKESK. The CDR3 length is 13 residues. In DNA form, the CDR3 reads TGTGTCAGCAGCCATGGGACAGCAGGAAAACTGTTTTTT. This sequence encodes CVSSHGTAGKLFF.

Comments on this clonotype: The junction departs from germline at one end; a sequencing error may be responsible. This chain joins TRBV6-1 and TRBJ2-3; 10 bases match TRBD2. Germline V gives CDR1 MNHNS, CDR2 SASEGT. There are 20 residues in the CDR3. CDR3 sequence: CVSSGTLGLAGVETADTQYF. The CDR3 coding sequence is TGTGTCAGCAGTGGAACCTTAGGCCTAGCGGGAGTCGAGACCGCAGATACGCAGTATTTT.

As for this clonotype: The junction does not match germline at one end; this may be a read error. The V gene is TRBV29-1, the J gene TRBJ1-4; D remains unclear. The germline CDR1 and CDR2 sequences are SQVTM and ANQGSEA. This CDR3 region has 15 residues. The CDR3 loop is CIARLTGGSNEKLFF. CDR3 coding DNA: TGCATCGCCCGATTGACGGGAGGATCTAACGAAAAACTGTTTTTT.

In the case of this clonotype: Given the absence of the conserved phenylalanine or tryptophan at the CDR3 end, a read error is likely. Because the CDR3's place on the DNA is in doubt, the DNA is left out and the CDR3 is given as listed by TCRdb. The V call is TRBV6-2 or TRBV6-3, the J call TRBJ2-1; the DNA was not compared with TRBD2, the D call given in the table. The CDR3 extends over 13 residues, inclusive of both ends. The germline V gene encodes CDR1 MNHEY and CDR2 SVGEGT. CDR3 sequence reads: CASSYERVHEHSS.

The chain combines TRBV29-1 with TRBJ2-1; 8 nucleotides match TRBD2. V shed 6 bases, J shed 16 bases, and the junction held 20 bases outside the gene matches. The CDR3 length is 14 residues. Germline CDR1 and CDR2: SQVTM and ANQGSEA. The CDR3: CSVEYMAGGSGQFF. The CDR3 DNA follows: TGCAGCGTAGAATATATGGCGGGGGGTAGCGGGCAATTCTTC.

This clonotype was picked up many times. The V gene is TRBV14, the J gene TRBJ2-7, with D possibly being TRBD2 (5 bases). Trimming pared 4 bases from V and 3 bases from J, leaving 13 bases between. The CDR3 sequence is 14 residues long. Germline V gives CDR1 SGHDN, CDR2 FVKESK. The CDR3 DNA is TGTGCCAGCAGCCTATCGGCGGGTGGCTACGAGCAGTACTTC. It encodes CASSLSAGGYEQYF.

In regard to this clonotype: At one end, the junction sequence differs from germline, possibly due to a read error. The V call is TRBV6-5, the J call TRBJ2-2; the match to TRBD1 covers 7 bases. The CDR3 is 14 residues long. Germline V gene lookup returns CDR1 MNHEY and CDR2 SVGAGI. The CDR3 DNA is TGTGCCGGCAGTTATAGTCAGGGGGCCGGGGAGCTGTTTTTT. Its translation: CAGSYSQGAGELFF.

A word on this clonotype: This could be a read error, since a much larger clone is one nucleotide away. In this CDR3 the conserved last residue, phenylalanine or tryptophan, is missing, so a read error is likely. The V call is TRBV4-2, the J call TRBJ2-7, with 8 bases fitting TRBD1. The germline gives CDR1 LGHNA, CDR2 YNFKEQ. The CDR3 consists of 14 residues. With V trimmed by 3 bases and J by 3 bases, 4 bases remained unmatched. CDR3 coding DNA: TGTGCCAGCAGCCAGGGCAGGGGGCACTACGAGCAGTACCTC. Translating gives CASSQGRGHYEQYL.

Here the CDR3 DNA reads TGTGCCAGCAGCTTCAGCGGGTCGAACACCGGGGAGCTGTTTTTT. It is translated as CASSFSGSNTGELFF. The chain recombines TRBV7-2 with TRBJ2-2; maybe TRBD2 (6 bases). Deletions cut 3 bases from V and 0 bases from J, with 8 bases between. The CDR3 length is 15 residues. Germline loops: CDR1 SGHTA, CDR2 FQGNSA.

This clonotype was detected a few times. A junction boundary mismatches the germline segment, possibly from a read error. The rearrangement uses TRBV11-2 and TRBJ2-2; TRBD2 is a possible D gene (6 bases). The CDR3 is 18 residues long. The germline V gene encodes CDR1 SGHAT and CDR2 FQNNGV. CDR3 in DNA: TGTGCCAGCAGAAATAGATGGAGGGATAAGGTCGGCACCGGGGAGCTGTCTTTT. This codes for CASRNRWRDKVGTGELSF. The whole variable domain, filled in from reference TRBV11-2 and TRBJ2-2, reads EAGVAQSPRYKIIEKRQSVAFWCNPISGHATLYWYQQILGQGPKLLIQFQNNGVVDDSQLPKDRFSAERLKGVDSTLKIQPAKLEDSAVYLCASRNRWRDKVGTGELSFGEGSRLTVL.

The chain couples TRBV29-1 to TRBJ1-1; 9 bases align to TRBD1. CDR3 length: 11 amino acids. Germline assignment: CDR1 SQVTM and CDR2 ANQGSEA. V was pared by 8 bases and J by 5 bases, with 3 bases of the junction left unmatched. Written as DNA, the CDR3 is TGCAGCTACAGGGGGCCTACTGAAGCTTTCTTT. The encoded protein is CSYRGPTEAFF.

This clonotype came up a few times. A much larger clone lies a single base off, so this may be a read error. V is TRBV29-1 and J is TRBJ1-1; D is possibly TRBD1 (6 bases). Germline values: CDR1 SQVTM, CDR2 ANQGSEA. The CDR3 has 16 residues. The CDR3 region has the DNA TGCAGCGTCCCAAGAGGGGGGGCAATAATGAACACTGAAGCTTCCTTT. Its protein is CSVPRGGAIMNTEASF.

This clonotype was observed at least ten times. The chain uses TRBV5-1 and TRBJ2-7, with D maybe TRBD1 (6 bases). Trimming stripped 5 bases from V and 2 bases from J, with 11 bases between. The CDR3 sequence is 13 residues long. Germline CDR1 and CDR2: SGHRS and YFSETQ. The CDR3 DNA reads TGCGCCAGCAGTCAGGACAGTACCTACGAGCAGTACTTC. This gives the protein CASSQDSTYEQYF.

Of note for this clonotype: With a much larger clone just one base away, this may be a read error. V usage is TRBV5-1 and J usage is TRBJ1-1; D is uncertain. This CDR3 is 12 amino acids long. The germline V gene has CDR1 SGHRS and CDR2 YFSETQ. CDR3 loop: CATSDVNTEAFF. CDR3 in DNA: TGCGCCACCAGCGACGTGAACACTGAAGCTTTCTTT.